The rows below give T cell receptor beta chains drawn from one sample of a study of spatial heterogeneity in lung cancer. A single record per CDR3 protein comes from TCRdb applying MiXCR to the 5' RACE reads. Of 40,000 to 45,000 distinct CDR3 sequences listed, roughly 13% are singletons. The sequenced sample was PBMCs, obtained at surgery. All receptors come from a male donor with early-stage non-small cell lung cancer. CDR3s include the opening cysteine and the closing phenylalanine or tryptophan. Each record gives: D gene, CDR3 length, J gene, V gene, clone size, CDR3 DNA, CDR3 protein. D genes are given only for firm matches. Clone size, where shown, is once, few, many, or a class for clones that have expanded.

>NA|13|TRBJ1-5|TRBV7-9|NA
TGTGCCAGCAGCCCCTTGGACGGTCAGCCCCAGCATTTT
CASSPLDGQPQHF
>NA|16|TRBJ2-5|TRBV10-2|NA
TGCGCCAGCAGTGAGTGGTACGCACAGGGCCAAGAGACCCAGTACTTC
CASSEWYAQGQETQYF
>NA|16|TRBJ2-7|TRBV21-1|few
TGTGCCAGCAGCAAAATCCAGGTTGGGCCTTCGGGCGAGCAGTACTTC
CASSKIQVGPSGEQYF
>NA|13|TRBJ2-5|TRBV19|NA
TGTGCCAGTAGATTCGGGGGATCCGAGACCCAGTACTTC
CASRFGGSETQYF
>NA|14|TRBJ2-3|TRBV7-6|few
TGTGCCAGCACCCTAGAATACGGTACTCATACGCAGTATTTT
CASTLEYGTHTQYF
>TRBD2|16|TRBJ2-7|TRBV7-2|few
TGTGCCAGCAGCTTAGCCTGGGCTAGCGGGGCCGGGGAGCAGTACTTC
CASSLAWASGAGEQYF
>NA|14|TRBJ1-5|TRBV6-1|NA
TGTGCCAGCAGTGAAGCAGGACGAAGTCAGCCCCAGCATTTT
CASSEAGRSQPQHF
>TRBD2|15|TRBJ2-7|TRBV7-2|NA
TGTGCCAGCAGCTCACTAGCGACAAGCTCCTACGAGCAGTACTTC
CASSSLATSSYEQYF
>NA|15|TRBJ2-7|TRBV12-3/TRBV12-4|once
TGTGCCAGCAGACCTTTCGGCAGGAGCTACAATGAGCAGTACTTC
CASRPFGRSYNEQYF
>TRBD1|15|TRBJ2-2|TRBV9|few
TGTGCCAGCAGCGACAGGGGGCGCGGAACCGGGGAGCTGTTTTTT
CASSDRGRGTGELFF
>TRBD1|16|TRBJ2-3|TRBV6-4|few
TGTGCCAGCAGTGAAGAAACAGGGGAAGGCGCAGATACGCAGTATTTT
CASSEETGEGADTQYF
>NA|14|TRBJ2-3|TRBV9|few
TGTGCCAGCAGCGTAGGGGACGACACAGATACGCAGTATTTT
CASSVGDDTDTQYF
>NA|14|TRBJ1-5|TRBV2|NA
TGTGCCAGCAGTGAAGAGGCAGAATCTCGGTCCCAGCATTTT
CASSEEAESRSQHF
>NA|15|TRBJ2-2|TRBV7-8|NA
TGTGCCAGCAGCTTAGTGCAGGGACCCACCGGGGAGCTGTTTTTT
CASSLVQGPTGELFF
>NA|13|TRBJ1-6|TRBV29-1|NA
TGCAGCGTTCGGTACAGCTATAATTCACCCCTCCACTTT
CSVRYSYNSPLHF
>NA|13|TRBJ2-7|TRBV4-3|many
TGCGCCAGCAGCCATCGCACAGGTTACGAGCAGTACTTC
CASSHRTGYEQYF
>TRBD1|17|TRBJ2-6|TRBV19|few
TGTGCCAGTAGTATGTTGACAGGGCGCGCCGGGGCCAACGTCCTGACTTTC
CASSMLTGRAGANVLTF
>TRBD1|14|TRBJ1-6|TRBV5-1|NA
TGCGCCAGCAGCATCCGACAGGGGGGGTCACCCCTCCACTTT
CASSIRQGGSPLHF
>TRBD1|14|TRBJ1-1|TRBV5-1|NA
TGCGCCAGCAGGGTCACAGGGGCCGGAACTGAAGCTTTCTTT
CASRVTGAGTEAFF
>TRBD2|16|TRBJ2-1|TRBV10-1|NA
TGCGCCAGCAGTGATTCCCAGCGGGGAATACGCAATGAGCAGTTCTTC
CASSDSQRGIRNEQFF
>TRBD1|15|TRBJ1-1|TRBV20-1|few
TGCAGTGCTAGAGTTACTGGGACAGGGAACACTGAAGCTTTCTTT
CSARVTGTGNTEAFF
>NA|15|TRBJ2-3|TRBV5-5|few
TGTGCCAGCAGCTTGGCGCCAGGGTGGACAGATACGCAGTATTTT
CASSLAPGWTDTQYF
>TRBD1|14|TRBJ2-7|TRBV2|NA
TGTGCCAGCAGCAACGACAGGGGAACCTACGAGCAGTACTTC
CASSNDRGTYEQYF
>NA|14|TRBJ2-6|TRBV24-1|many
TGTGCCACCAGTTCAGGGGCTGGGGCCAACGTCCTGACTTTC
CATSSGAGANVLTF
>NA|16|TRBJ2-7|TRBV20-1|few
TGCAGTGCTAGAGGATCCGCGGGCCCCCTTGCCTACGAGCAGTACTTC
CSARGSAGPLAYEQYF
>NA|13|TRBJ1-5|TRBV3-1|many
TGTGCCAGCAGCCAAGATCTGAATCAGCCCCAGCATTTT
CASSQDLNQPQHF
>NA|12|TRBJ1-2|TRBV6-5|NA
TGTGCCAGCAGGGAACAGGGACTCGGCTACACCTTC
CASREQGLGYTF
>TRBD1|17|TRBJ2-1|TRBV5-1|NA
TGCGCCAGCAGCTTGGGGCTCGACAGGGGAAGGTACAATGAGCAGTTCTTC
CASSLGLDRGRYNEQFF
>NA|17|TRBJ2-1|TRBV11-2|NA
TGTGCCAGCAGCTTAGGAATCGGGACTGGTGCCTACAATGAGCAGTTCTTC
CASSLGIGTGAYNEQFF
>TRBD2|15|TRBJ2-7|TRBV10-3|many
TGTGCCATCAGTGAGCCAAGCGGGAGGCCCTACGAGCAGTACTTC
CAISEPSGRPYEQYF
>NA|13|TRBJ2-5|TRBV6-6|NA
TGTGCCAGCAGCCCCGGAAGCCAAGAGACCCAGTACTTC
CASSPGSQETQYF
>TRBD2|15|TRBJ2-1|TRBV18|NA
TGTGCCAGCTCACCTCCAGCGGGAGGGTACAATGAGCAGTTCTTC
CASSPPAGGYNEQFF
>TRBD2|17|TRBJ2-1|TRBV20-1|NA
TGCAGTGCTAGAGATCCCAATCTAGCGGGGGCATACAATGAGCAGTTCTTC
CSARDPNLAGAYNEQFF
>NA|15|TRBJ2-2|TRBV14|many
TGTGCCAGCAGCCAAGGCGTGGGGCGCACCGGGGAGCTGTTTTTT
CASSQGVGRTGELFF
>NA|14|TRBJ1-4|TRBV27|few
TGTGCCACCCGAAAGTGGGGCACAAATGAAAAACTGTTTTTT
CATRKWGTNEKLFF
>NA|12|TRBJ1-1|TRBV2|few
TGTGCCAGCAGTGAAAGGGTCACTGAAGCTTTCTTT
CASSERVTEAFF
>TRBD2|14|TRBJ2-1|TRBV28|NA
TGTGCCAGCAGCTCCATTGGACTAGCGGGGGCCCCCTTCTTC
CASSSIGLAGAPFF
>TRBD2|13|TRBJ2-1|TRBV7-2|many
TGTGCCAGCTTGGACCAGCGGGAAGGTGAGCAGTTCTTC
CASLDQREGEQFF
>TRBD2|17|TRBJ2-2|TRBV4-2|few
TGTGCCAGCAGCCAAGTCGGGAGGGAGCCGAACACCGGGGAGCTGTTTTTT
CASSQVGREPNTGELFF
>TRBD2|14|TRBJ2-5|TRBV5-1|few
TGCGCCAGCAGCCCGCTTGGGGGAGGGGAGACCCAGTACTTC
CASSPLGGGETQYF
>TRBD2|14|TRBJ2-3|TRBV5-5|many
TGTGCCAGCAGCTCCGGACTAGCGGGAGATACGCAGTATTTT
CASSSGLAGDTQYF
>NA|17|TRBJ2-1|TRBV20-1|many
TGCAGTGCTAATTATCGTAATGAAACAGGGACCTACAATGAGCAGTTCTTC
CSANYRNETGTYNEQFF
>NA|14|TRBJ1-5|TRBV20-1|few
TGCAGTGCTAGAGTGGGGTTTGGCAATCAGCCCCAGCATTTT
CSARVGFGNQPQHF
>NA|15|TRBJ1-6|TRBV5-4|NA
TGTGCCAGCAGCTTGGTACAGGAAGATAATTCACCCCTCCACTTT
CASSLVQEDNSPLHF
>NA|14|TRBJ1-2|TRBV12-3/TRBV12-4|many
TGTGCCAGCAGTCCACAGGGCTCCCACTATGGCTACACCTTC
CASSPQGSHYGYTF
>NA|12|TRBJ2-5|TRBV28|many
TGTGCCAGCAGTGAAGGTCCGGGCCTTCAGTACTTC
CASSEGPGLQYF
>NA|15|TRBJ1-3|TRBV29-1|few
TGCAGCGTTGGGAGGGGTCAGAGCTCTGGAAACACCATATATTTT
CSVGRGQSSGNTIYF
>NA|13|TRBJ2-5|TRBV7-9|few
TGTGCCAGCAGCTTAAGCGACCGAGAGACCCAGTACTTC
CASSLSDRETQYF
>NA|15|TRBJ1-2|TRBV20-1|NA
TGCAGTGCTAGAGATCCCCGTGTAGGTAACTATGGCTACACCTTC
CSARDPRVGNYGYTF